This TCR beta chain was sequenced for a study of identical twins. Study-level findings and limits: With abundant cord blood beta clonotypes, insertions were fewer; memory repertoires showed no such pattern.

CDR3 length: 19 residues. Unmatched junction bases numbered 8, after V lost 4 bases and J lost 1 base. With regard to this clonotype: The antigen is unknown.

TCRdb recomputed calls from the 5' RACE reads with MiXCR, one row per CDR3 protein. Of about 920,000 distinct CDR3 sequences detected, 12% appear once; the ten largest clones hold 1.5% to 2%. In addition, the sample was reused for a study of yellow fever vaccine responses in identical twins.

The sample consisted of PBMCs. This TCR was sampled from a young woman in good health. V is TRBV12-3 or TRBV12-4 and J is TRBJ2-1, with 15 bases identical to TRBD2. In nucleotides, the CDR3 is TGTGCCAGCAGTTCACGGACTAGCGGGAGGGCCGGTTCCTACAATGAGCAGTTCTTC. Its translation is CASSSRTSGRAGSYNEQFF.